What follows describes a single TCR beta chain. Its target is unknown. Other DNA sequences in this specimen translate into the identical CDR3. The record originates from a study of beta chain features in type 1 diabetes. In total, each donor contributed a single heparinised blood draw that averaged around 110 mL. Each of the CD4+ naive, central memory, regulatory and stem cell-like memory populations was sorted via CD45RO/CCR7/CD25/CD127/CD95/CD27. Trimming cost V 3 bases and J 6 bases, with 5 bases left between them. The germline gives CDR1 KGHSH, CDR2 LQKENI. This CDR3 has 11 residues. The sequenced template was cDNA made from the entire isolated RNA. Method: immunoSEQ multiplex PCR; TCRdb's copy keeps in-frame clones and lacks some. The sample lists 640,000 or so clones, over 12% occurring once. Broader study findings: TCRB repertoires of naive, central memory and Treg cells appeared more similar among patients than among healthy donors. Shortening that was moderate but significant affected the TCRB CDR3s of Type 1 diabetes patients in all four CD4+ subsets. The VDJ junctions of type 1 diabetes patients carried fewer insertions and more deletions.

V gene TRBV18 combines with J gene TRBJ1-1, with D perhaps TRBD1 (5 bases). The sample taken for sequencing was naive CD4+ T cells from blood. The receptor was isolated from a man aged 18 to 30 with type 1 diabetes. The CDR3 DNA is TGTGCCAGCTCACCGGGGGCTGAAGCTTTCTTT. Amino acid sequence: CASSPGAEAFF.